A selection of T cell receptor beta chains follows, all from one sample in a study of blood T cell repertoires in COVID-19. This table comes from immunoSEQ multiplex PCR, and its TCRdb copy is limited to in-frame clones, with some not included. The table has fewer than 200,000 clones, about 88% seen once. The sequencing input was peripheral blood. These receptor sequences come from a woman of 80 years or more with COVID-19, enrolled during active disease. The CDR3 runs from the conserved cysteine through the conserved F or W. D genes are given only for firm matches. Rows give clone size only sometimes, using once, few, many, or a class for an expanded clone.

cdr3_aa,cdr3_nt,d_call,v_call,j_call,clone_size
CASSVGRSAYEQYF,TGTGCCAGCAGCGTAGGGAGGTCAGCCTACGAGCAGTACTTC,.,TRBV9,TRBJ2-7,.
CASSKTGTGAHEKLFF,TGTGCCAGCAGTAAAACCGGGACAGGGGCGCACGAAAAACTGTTTTTT,TRBD1,TRBV28,TRBJ1-4,once
CASSYDRVRLEQYF,TGTGCCAGCAGCTACGACAGGGTTCGGCTCGAGCAGTACTTC,TRBD1,TRBV7-2,TRBJ2-7,.
CASSSIGAVQETQYF,TGTGCCAGCAGTTCCATCGGAGCCGTCCAAGAGACCCAGTACTTC,.,TRBV28,TRBJ2-5,.
CASSSLLAGGPYEQYF,TGTGCCAGCAGTTCCTTACTAGCGGGAGGCCCCTACGAGCAGTACTTC,TRBD2,TRBV27,TRBJ2-7,.
CASSSWRLAGEGDLETQYF,TGTGCCAGCAGCTCCTGGAGGCTAGCGGGAGAAGGGGATCTAGAGACCCAGTACTTC,TRBD2,TRBV5-5,TRBJ2-5,.
CASSSGQRNSPLHF,TGTGCCAGCAGTTCCGGACAACGGAATTCACCCCTCCACTTT,.,TRBV28,TRBJ1-6,once
CASSRQGTHGYTF,TGTGCCAGCAGCCGGCAGGGGACCCATGGCTACACCTTC,.,TRBV3-1/TRBV3-2,TRBJ1-2,.
CASSYSGQILTGELFF,TGTGCCAGCAGTTACTCCGGACAGATTTTAACCGGGGAGCTGTTTTTT,.,TRBV6-2/TRBV6-3,TRBJ2-2,.
CASSLDRGQNYGYTF,TGTGCCAGTAGTTTGGACAGGGGGCAAAACTATGGCTACACCTTC,TRBD1,TRBV19,TRBJ1-2,few
CASSLDLYGYTF,TGTGCCAGCAGTTTAGATCTCTATGGCTACACCTTC,.,TRBV12-3/TRBV12-4,TRBJ1-2,.
CASSQANMGLSNEQFF,TGCGCCAGCAGCCAAGCCAACATGGGACTTTCTAATGAGCAGTTCTTC,.,TRBV4-1,TRBJ2-1,many
CASKTGYQPQHF,TGTGCCAGCAAAACAGGGTATCAGCCCCAGCATTTT,.,TRBV28,TRBJ1-5,.
CASSEGDNYEQYF,TGTGCCAGCAGTGAAGGGGACAACTACGAGCAGTACTTC,.,TRBV6-1,TRBJ2-7,.